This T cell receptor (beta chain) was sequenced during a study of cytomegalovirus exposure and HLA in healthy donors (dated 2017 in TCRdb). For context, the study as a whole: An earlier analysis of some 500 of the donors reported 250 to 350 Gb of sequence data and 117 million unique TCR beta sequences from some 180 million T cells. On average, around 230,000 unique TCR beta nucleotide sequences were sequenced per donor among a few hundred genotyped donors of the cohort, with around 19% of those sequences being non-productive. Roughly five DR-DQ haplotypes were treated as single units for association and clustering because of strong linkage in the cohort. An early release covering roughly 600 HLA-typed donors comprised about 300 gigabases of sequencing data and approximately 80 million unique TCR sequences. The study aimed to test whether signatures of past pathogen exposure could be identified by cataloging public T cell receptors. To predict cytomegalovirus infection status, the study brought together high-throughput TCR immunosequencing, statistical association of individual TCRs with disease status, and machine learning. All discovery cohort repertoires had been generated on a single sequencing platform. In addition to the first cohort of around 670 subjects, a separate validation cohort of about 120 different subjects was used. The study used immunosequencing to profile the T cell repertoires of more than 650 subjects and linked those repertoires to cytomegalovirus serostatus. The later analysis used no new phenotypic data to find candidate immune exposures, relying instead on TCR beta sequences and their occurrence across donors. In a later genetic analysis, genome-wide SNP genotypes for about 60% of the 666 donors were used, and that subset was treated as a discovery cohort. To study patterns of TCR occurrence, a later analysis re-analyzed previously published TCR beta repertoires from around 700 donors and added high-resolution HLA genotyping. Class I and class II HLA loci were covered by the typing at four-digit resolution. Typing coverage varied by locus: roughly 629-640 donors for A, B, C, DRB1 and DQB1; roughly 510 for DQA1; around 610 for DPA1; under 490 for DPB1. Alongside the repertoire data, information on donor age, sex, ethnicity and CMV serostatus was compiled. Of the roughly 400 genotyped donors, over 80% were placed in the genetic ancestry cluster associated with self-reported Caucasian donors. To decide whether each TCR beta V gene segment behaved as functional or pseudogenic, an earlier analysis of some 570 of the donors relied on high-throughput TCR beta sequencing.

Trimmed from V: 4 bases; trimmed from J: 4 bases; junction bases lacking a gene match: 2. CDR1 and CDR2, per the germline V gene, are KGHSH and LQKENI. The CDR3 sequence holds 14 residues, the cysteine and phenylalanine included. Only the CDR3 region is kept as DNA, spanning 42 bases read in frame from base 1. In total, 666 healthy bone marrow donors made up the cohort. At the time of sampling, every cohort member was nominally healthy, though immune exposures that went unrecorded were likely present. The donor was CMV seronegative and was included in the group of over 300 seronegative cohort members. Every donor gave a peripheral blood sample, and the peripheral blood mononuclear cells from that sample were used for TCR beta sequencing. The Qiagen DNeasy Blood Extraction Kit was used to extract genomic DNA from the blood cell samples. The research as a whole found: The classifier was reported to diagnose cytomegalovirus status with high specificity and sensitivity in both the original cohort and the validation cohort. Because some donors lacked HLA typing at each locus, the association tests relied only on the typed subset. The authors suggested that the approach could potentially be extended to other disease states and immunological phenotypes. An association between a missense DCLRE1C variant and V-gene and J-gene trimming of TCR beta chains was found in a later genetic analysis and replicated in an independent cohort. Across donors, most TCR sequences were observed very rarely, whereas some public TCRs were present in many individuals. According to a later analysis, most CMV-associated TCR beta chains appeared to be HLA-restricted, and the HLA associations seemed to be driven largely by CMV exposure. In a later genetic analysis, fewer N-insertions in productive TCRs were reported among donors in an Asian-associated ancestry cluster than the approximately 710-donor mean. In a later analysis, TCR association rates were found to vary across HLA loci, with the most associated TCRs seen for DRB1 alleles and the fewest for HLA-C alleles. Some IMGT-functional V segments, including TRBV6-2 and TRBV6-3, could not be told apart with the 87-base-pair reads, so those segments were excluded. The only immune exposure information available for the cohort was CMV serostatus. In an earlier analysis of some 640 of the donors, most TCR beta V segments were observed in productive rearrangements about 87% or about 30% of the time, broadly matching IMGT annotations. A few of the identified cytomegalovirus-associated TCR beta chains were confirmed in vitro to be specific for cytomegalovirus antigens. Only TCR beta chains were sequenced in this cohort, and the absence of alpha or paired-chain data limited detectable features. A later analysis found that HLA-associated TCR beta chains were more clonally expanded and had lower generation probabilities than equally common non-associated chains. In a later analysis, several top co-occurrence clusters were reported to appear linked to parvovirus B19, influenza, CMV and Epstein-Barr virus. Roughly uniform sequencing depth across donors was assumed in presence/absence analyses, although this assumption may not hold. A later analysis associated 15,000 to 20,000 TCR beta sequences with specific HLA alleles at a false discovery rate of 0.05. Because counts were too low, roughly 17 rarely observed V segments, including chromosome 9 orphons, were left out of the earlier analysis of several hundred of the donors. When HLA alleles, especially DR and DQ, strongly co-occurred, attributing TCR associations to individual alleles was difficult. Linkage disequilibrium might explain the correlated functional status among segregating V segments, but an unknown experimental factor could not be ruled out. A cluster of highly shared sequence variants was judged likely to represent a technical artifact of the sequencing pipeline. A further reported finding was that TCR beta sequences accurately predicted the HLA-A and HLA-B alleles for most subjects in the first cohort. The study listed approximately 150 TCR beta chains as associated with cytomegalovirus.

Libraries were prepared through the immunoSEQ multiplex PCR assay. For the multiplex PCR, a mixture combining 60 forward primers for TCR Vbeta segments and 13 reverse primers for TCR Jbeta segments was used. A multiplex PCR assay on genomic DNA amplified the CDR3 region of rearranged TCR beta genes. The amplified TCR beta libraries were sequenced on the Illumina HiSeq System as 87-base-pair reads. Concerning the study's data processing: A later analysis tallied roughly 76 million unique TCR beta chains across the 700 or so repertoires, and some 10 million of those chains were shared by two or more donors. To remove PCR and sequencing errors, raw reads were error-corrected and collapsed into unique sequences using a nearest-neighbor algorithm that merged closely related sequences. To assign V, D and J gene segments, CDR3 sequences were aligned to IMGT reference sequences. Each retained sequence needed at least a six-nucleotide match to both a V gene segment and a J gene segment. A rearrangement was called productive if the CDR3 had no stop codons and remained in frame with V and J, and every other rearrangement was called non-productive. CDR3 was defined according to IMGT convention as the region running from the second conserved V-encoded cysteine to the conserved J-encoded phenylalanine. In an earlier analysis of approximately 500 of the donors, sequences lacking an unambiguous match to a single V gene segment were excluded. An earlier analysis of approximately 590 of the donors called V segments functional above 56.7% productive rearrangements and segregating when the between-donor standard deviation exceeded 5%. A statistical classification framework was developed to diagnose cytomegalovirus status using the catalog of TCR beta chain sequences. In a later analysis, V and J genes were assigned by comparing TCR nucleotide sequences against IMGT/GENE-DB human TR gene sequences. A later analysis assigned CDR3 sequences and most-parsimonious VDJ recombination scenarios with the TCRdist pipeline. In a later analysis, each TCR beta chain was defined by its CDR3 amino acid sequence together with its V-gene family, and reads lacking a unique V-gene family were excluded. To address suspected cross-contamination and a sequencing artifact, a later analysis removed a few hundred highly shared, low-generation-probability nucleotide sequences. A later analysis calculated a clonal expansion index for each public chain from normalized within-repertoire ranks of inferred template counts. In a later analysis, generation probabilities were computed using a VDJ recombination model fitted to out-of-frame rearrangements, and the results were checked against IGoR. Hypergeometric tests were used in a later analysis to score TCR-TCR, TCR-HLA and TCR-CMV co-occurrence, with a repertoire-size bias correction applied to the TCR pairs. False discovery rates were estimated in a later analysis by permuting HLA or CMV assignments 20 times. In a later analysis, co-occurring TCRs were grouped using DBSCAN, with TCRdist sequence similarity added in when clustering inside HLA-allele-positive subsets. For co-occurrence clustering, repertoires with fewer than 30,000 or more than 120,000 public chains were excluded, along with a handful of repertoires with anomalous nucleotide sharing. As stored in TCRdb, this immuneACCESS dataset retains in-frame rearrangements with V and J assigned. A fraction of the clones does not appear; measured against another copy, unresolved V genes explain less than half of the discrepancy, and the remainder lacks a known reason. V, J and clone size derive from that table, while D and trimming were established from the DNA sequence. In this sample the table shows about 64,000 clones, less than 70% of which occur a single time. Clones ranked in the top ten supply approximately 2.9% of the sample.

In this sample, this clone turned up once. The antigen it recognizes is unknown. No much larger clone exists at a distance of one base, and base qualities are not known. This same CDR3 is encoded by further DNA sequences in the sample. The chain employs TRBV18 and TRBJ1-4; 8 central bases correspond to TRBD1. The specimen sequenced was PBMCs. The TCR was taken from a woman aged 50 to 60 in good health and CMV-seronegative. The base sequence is TGTGCCAGCTCACGACAGGGGAGTAATGAAAAACTGTTTTTT. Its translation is CASSRQGSNEKLFF.